The 20 T cell receptor beta chains presented below share a single source sample, sequenced in a study of beta chain features in type 1 diabetes. The antigens these receptors bind are not known. Expressed TCRB transcripts were sequenced after all isolated RNA was converted to cDNA. TCRdb's table, derived via immunoSEQ multiplex PCR, lists solely in-frame clones and lacks some. Of about 660,000 clones listed, about 14% are singletons. Study observations and caveats: TCRB CDR3 length was moderately but significantly reduced in all four CD4+ subsets of Type 1 diabetes patients.

Sequenced material: naive CD4+ T cells from blood. The receptors stem from a man aged 18 to 30 with type 1 diabetes.

This chain uses TRBV30 with TRBJ2-3, with D perhaps matching TRBD1 (5 bases). The V end lost 8 bases, the J end lost 6 bases, and 21 bases lay between the germline ends. The CDR3 covers 14 residues. Germline CDR1 GTSNPN, CDR2 SVGIG (reference sequence). In DNA form, the CDR3 reads TGTGCCAGGGGCTGGGCAGCCTCGGTGGATACGCAGTATTTT. Protein product: CARGWAASVDTQYF.

This clone was counted a few times. This chain links TRBV7-3 with TRBJ2-3; maybe TRBD1 (5 bases). The CDR3 runs 13 residues. CDR1 SGHTA and CDR2 FQGTGA come from the germline V gene. V gave up 3 bases and J gave up 3 bases, with 7 bases separating them. CDR3: CASSFGQTDTQYF. CDR3 bases: TGTGCCAGCAGCTTTGGACAAACAGATACGCAGTATTTT.

In its sample, this clone was seen a few times. This chain links TRBV7-2 with TRBJ2-1, with 8 bases fitting TRBD2. Unmatched junction bases numbered 11, after V lost 2 bases and J lost 8 bases. Germline-derived CDR1 and CDR2 are SGHTA and FQGNSA. There are 16 residues in the CDR3. In DNA, the CDR3 is TGTGCCAGCAGCTTACGAGCGGGAGATAAGGGGGATGAGCAGTTCTTC. Translated: CASSLRAGDKGDEQFF.

The V gene is TRBV5-4, the J gene TRBJ2-5, with D tentatively TRBD2 (6 bases). The CDR3 is 18 residues long. Trimming shortened V by 3 bases and J by 2 bases, and 23 bases separated the two germline ends. CDR1 SGHNT and CDR2 YYREEE come from the germline V gene (reference sequence). The CDR3 protein is CASSSTVVAGRGQETQYF. CDR3 bases: TGTGCCAGCAGCTCAACCGTGGTGGCGGGCCGGGGGCAAGAGACCCAGTACTTC.

The J gene is TRBJ2-1, the V gene TRBV7-9; 9 bases are a match to TRBD1. V shed 5 bases and J 5 bases; nucleotides not matched to a gene: 10. The CDR3 runs 16 residues. Germline CDR1 reads SEHNR; CDR2 reads FQNEAQ (reference sequence). CDR3 amino acids: CASSPPGQGINNEQFF. The CDR3 coding sequence is TGTGCCAGCAGCCCTCCCGGACAGGGGATAAACAATGAGCAGTTCTTC.

This clone was counted only a few times. The V call is TRBV7-2, the J call TRBJ2-5, with 11 positions matching TRBD2. V was clipped by 1 base and J by 1 base; unmatched bases: 2. Germline CDR1 and CDR2: SGHTA and FQGNSA. The CDR3 length is 16 residues. The CDR3 region is CASSLELAGAQETQYF. CDR3 in DNA: TGTGCCAGCAGCTTAGAACTAGCGGGGGCCCAAGAGACCCAGTACTTC. The full variable domain, rest sourced from reference TRBV7-2 and TRBJ2-5, is GAGVSQSPSNKVTEKGKDVELRCDPISGHTALYWYRQSLGQGLEFLIYFQGNSAPDKSGLPSDRFSAERTGGSVSTLTIQRTQQEDSAVYLCASSLELAGAQETQYFGPGTRLLVL.

This clone has just a few counts. The V and J genes are TRBV10-3 and TRBJ2-5; 7 bases map to TRBD1. This CDR3 spans 14 amino acids. J was trimmed by 5 bases and V by 4 bases; bases with no gene match: 7. Germline CDR1 ENHRY, CDR2 SYGVKD. The CDR3 region is CAISGGGGRETQYF. DNA of the CDR3: TGTGCCATCAGTGGAGGGGGCGGCCGGGAGACCCAGTACTTC.

The chain uses TRBV5-1 and TRBJ2-2, with 7 nucleotides matching TRBD1. J gave up 6 bases and V 0 bases, and 8 bases lay outside the gene matches. CDR1 is SGHRS, CDR2 YFSETQ, per germline. The CDR3 has 16 amino acids. CDR3 bases: TGCGCCAGCAGCTTGGAGGTGACAGGGTCCGCCGGGGAGCTGTTTTTT. Its translation: CASSLEVTGSAGELFF.

This clone was detected only a few times. The chain is built from TRBV30 and TRBJ2-7; D is uncertain. Germline assignment: CDR1 GTSNPN and CDR2 SVGIG (reference sequence). V lost 2 bases to trimming and J lost 4 bases, with 15 bases between them. This CDR3 region has 14 residues. The CDR3 coding sequence is TGTGCCTGGAGTTTAGGTGGCAGCTTATACGAGCAGTACTTC. Its translation: CAWSLGGSLYEQYF. The whole variable domain, filled in from reference TRBV30 and TRBJ2-7, reads SQTIHQWPATLVQPVGSPLSLECTVEGTSNPNLYWYRQAAGRGLQLLFYSVGIGQISSEVPQNLSASRPQDRQFILSSKKLLLSDSGFYLCAWSLGGSLYEQYFGPGTRLTVT.

This rearrangement joins TRBV30 to TRBJ2-1; no clear D gene. The V gene's germline CDR1 is GTSNPN and CDR2 SVGIG (reference sequence). V gave up 3 bases and J gave up 4 bases, with 13 bases separating them. There are 14 residues in the CDR3. Here the CDR3 reads CAWRRSGAYNEQFF. As DNA, the CDR3 is TGTGCCTGGAGAAGGTCAGGTGCTTACAATGAGCAGTTCTTC.

This clone was detected a few times. J is TRBJ1-3 and V is TRBV30; D is unclear. CDR3 length equals 13 residues. V was clipped by 4 bases and J by 4 bases, with 11 bases between them. Germline CDR1 is GTSNPN and CDR2 is SVGIG (reference sequence). The CDR3 region has the DNA TGTGCCTGGACCCTGAGCACAGGAAACACCATATATTTT. As protein: CAWTLSTGNTIYF.

The chain uses TRBV11-2 and TRBJ2-1; D may be TRBD2 (5 bases). The V end lost 6 bases, the J end lost 3 bases, and 15 bases lay between the germline ends. The CDR3 has 15 amino acids. Germline-derived CDR1 and CDR2 are SGHAT and FQNNGV. CDR3 in DNA: TGTGCCAGCAGGTCCGGTCTAGCCCGCTACAATGAGCAGTTCTTC. Protein product: CASRSGLARYNEQFF.

V gene TRBV7-9 combines with J gene TRBJ1-2; D gene ambiguous. V lost 1 base and J lost 8, with 14 bases in between. The CDR3 sequence is 14 residues long. Germline values: CDR1 SEHNR, CDR2 FQNEAQ (reference sequence). CDR3 sequence: CASSLVGSLSGYTF. CDR3 coding DNA: TGTGCCAGCAGCTTAGTCGGGTCCCTATCGGGCTACACCTTC.

The chain carries TRBV4-2 and TRBJ1-5; D may be TRBD1 (6 bases). The CDR3 runs 16 residues. V was shortened by 4 bases and J by 0 bases, with 13 bases between the two germline ends. Germline loops: CDR1 LGHNA, CDR2 YNFKEQ. The CDR3 region has the DNA TGTGCCAGCAGCCCACTAGGGGGTTATAGCAATCAGCCCCAGCATTTT. Its translation is CASSPLGGYSNQPQHF.

This clone turned up a few times. CDR3 nucleotides: TGTGCCAGCAGCCCTGGGGACGCACAGGGGGCTTTCTTT. It specifies CASSPGDAQGAFF. This chain joins TRBV14 and TRBJ1-1, with 7 bases identical to TRBD1. This CDR3 contains 13 residues. With 4 bases clipped from V and 11 bases from J, the junction kept 10 bases outside the gene matches. CDR1 and CDR2 (germline): SGHDN, FVKESK.

This sequence joins TRBV10-1 and TRBJ2-5; 8 positions agree with TRBD2. Germline loops: CDR1 WNHNN, CDR2 SYGVQD (reference sequence). The CDR3 extends over 14 amino acids. J lost 2 bases, V lost 5 bases, and 4 bases had no gene match. CDR3 coding DNA: TGCGCCAGCAGTTCCTCTAGCGGGCAAGAGACCCAGTACTTC. It yields the protein CASSSSSGQETQYF.

This clone turned up a few times. The V gene is TRBV4-1, the J gene TRBJ2-5, with 9 bases aligning to TRBD1. The trim removed 2 bases at V and 2 bases at J, leaving 6 bases unmatched. Germline assignment: CDR1 MGHRA and CDR2 YSYEKL. The CDR3 extends over 16 amino acids. CDR3 nucleotide sequence: TGCGCCAGCAGCCAACACGGACAGGGGCAGCAAGAGACCCAGTACTTC. Residues: CASSQHGQGQQETQYF.

Remarks on this clone: Additional DNA sequences in this sample encode the identical CDR3. The genes are TRBV6-1 and TRBJ2-7; D not resolved. With 8 bases removed from V and 1 base from J, the gap between germline ends came to 3 bases. The CDR3 is made up of 10 amino acids. Germline assignment: CDR1 MNHNS and CDR2 SASEGT. The DNA for the CDR3 is TGTGCCAGCGGGTCCTACGAGCAGTACTTC. Translating gives CASGSYEQYF.

In its sample, this clone was seen a few times. The CDR3 coding sequence is TGTGCCATCAGTGAGCGACTAGCGGGAGGGCCGGGAGAGACCCAGTACTTC. Translating it yields CAISERLAGGPGETQYF. The chain joins TRBV10-3 to TRBJ2-5; 14 positions agree with TRBD2. V lost 2 bases and J lost 4; bases outside the gene matches: 6. The CDR3 covers 17 residues. Germline-derived CDR1 and CDR2 are ENHRY and SYGVKD.

The chain couples TRBV5-1 to TRBJ2-7; perhaps TRBD2 as D (6 bases). Germline CDR1 is SGHRS and CDR2 is YFSETQ. The CDR3 is 11 residues long. The V end was cut by 5 bases, the J end by 6 bases, with 9 bases between. The CDR3 coding sequence is TGCGCCAGCAGAGGAGGGGTCGAGCAGTACTTC. This sequence encodes CASRGGVEQYF.